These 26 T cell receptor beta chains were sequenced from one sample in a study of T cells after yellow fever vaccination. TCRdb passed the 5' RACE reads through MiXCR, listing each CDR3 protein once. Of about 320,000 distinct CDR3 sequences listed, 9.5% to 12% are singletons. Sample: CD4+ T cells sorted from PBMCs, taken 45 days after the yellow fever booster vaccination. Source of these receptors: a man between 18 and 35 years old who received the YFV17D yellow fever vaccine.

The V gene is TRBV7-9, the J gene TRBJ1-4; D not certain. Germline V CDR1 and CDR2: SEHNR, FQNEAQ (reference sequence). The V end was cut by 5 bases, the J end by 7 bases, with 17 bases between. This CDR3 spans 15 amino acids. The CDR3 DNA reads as TGTGCCAGCAGCCCCGCCCTGACGGGAGGTGAAAAACTGTTTTTT. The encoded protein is CASSPALTGGEKLFF.

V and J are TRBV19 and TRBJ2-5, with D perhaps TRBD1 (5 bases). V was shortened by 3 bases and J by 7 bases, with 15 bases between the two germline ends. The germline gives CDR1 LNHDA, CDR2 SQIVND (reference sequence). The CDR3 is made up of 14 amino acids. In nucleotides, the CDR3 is TGTGCCAGTAGTATGGCCAGGGCCACCGGGACCCAGTACTTC. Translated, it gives CASSMARATGTQYF.

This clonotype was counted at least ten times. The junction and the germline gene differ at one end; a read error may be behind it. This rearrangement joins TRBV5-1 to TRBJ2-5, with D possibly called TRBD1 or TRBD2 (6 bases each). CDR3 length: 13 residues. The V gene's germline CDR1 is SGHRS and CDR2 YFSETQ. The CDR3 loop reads CASTGGGQETQYF. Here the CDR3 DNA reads TGTGCCAGCACCGGAGGGGGTCAAGAGACCCAGTACTTC.

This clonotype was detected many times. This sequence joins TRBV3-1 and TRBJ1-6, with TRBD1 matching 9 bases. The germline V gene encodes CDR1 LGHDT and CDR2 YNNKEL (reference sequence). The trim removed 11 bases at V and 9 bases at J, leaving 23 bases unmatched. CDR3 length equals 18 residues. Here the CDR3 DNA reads TGTGCCTCCAGCGGTGGGGGACAGGGTCATTGGGTTGGTTCACCCCTCCACTTT. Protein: CASSGGGQGHWVGSPLHF.

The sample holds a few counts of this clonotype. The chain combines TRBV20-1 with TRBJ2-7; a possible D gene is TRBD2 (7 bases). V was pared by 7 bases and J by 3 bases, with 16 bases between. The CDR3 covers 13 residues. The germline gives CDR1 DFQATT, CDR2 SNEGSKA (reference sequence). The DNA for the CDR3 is TGCAGTGTTGTCGGGGGGCTTGACTACGAGCAGTACTTC. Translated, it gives CSVVGGLDYEQYF.

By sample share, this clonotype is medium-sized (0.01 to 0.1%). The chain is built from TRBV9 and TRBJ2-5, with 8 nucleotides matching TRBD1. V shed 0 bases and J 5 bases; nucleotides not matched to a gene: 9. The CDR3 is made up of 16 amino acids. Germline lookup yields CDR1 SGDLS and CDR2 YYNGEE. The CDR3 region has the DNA TGTGCCAGCAGCGTAGCTTCCCAGGGGGCGGGGGAGACCCAGTACTTC. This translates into CASSVASQGAGETQYF.

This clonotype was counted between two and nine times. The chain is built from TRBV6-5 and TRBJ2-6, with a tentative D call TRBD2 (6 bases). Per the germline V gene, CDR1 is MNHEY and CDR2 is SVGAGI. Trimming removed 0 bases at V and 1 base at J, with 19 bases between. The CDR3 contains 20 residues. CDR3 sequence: CASSYSGGPRLQSGANVLTF. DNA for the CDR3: TGTGCCAGCAGTTACTCCGGGGGTCCCCGTCTCCAATCTGGGGCCAACGTCCTGACTTTC.

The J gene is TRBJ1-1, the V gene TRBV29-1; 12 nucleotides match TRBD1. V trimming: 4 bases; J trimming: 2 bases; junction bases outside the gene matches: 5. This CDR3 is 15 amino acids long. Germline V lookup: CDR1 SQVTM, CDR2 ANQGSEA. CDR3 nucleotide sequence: TGCAGCGTTGGAGGGACAGGGGGCCTTAACACTGAAGCTTTCTTT. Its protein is CSVGGTGGLNTEAFF.

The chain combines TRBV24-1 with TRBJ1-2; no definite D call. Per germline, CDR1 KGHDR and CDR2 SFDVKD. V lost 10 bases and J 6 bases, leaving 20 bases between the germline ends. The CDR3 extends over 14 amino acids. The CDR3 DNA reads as TGTGCCACTTCAGAAGGTGGCAGGTCCCATGGCTACACCTTC. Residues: CATSEGGRSHGYTF.

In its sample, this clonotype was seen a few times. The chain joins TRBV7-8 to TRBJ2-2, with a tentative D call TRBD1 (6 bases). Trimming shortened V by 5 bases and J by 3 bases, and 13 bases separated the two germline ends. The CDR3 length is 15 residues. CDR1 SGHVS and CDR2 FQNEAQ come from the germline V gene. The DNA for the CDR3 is TGTGCCAGCAGCATTCGAACAGGGCACACCGGGGAGCTGTTTTTT. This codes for CASSIRTGHTGELFF.

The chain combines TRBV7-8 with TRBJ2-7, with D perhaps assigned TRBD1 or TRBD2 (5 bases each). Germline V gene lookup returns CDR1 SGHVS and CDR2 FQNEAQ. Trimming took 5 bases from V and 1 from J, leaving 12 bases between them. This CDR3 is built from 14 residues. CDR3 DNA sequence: TGTGCCAGCAGCCCCCGGGACGGATCCTACGAGCAGTACGTC. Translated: CASSPRDGSYEQYV.

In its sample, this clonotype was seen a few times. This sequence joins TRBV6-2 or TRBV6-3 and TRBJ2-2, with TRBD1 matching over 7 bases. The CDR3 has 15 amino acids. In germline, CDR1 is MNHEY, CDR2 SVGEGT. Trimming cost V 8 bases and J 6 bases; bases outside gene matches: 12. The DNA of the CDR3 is TGTGCCAGCGCTGCCCCTGACAGGGCCCCCGGGGAGCTGTTTTTT. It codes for CASAAPDRAPGELFF.

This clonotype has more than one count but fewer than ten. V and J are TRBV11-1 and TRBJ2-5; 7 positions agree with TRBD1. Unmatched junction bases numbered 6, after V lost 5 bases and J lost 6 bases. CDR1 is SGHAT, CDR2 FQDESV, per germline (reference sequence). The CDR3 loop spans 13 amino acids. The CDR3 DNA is TGTGCCAGCAGCCCCGACAGGGTCCAGACCCAGTACTTC. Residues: CASSPDRVQTQYF.

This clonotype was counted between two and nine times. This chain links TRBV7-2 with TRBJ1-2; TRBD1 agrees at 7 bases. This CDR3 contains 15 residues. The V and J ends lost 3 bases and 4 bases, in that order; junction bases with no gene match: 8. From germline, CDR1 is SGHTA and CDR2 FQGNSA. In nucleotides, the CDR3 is TGTGCCAGCAGCTTTTGGACACAGGGGACCTATGGCTACACCTTC. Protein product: CASSFWTQGTYGYTF.

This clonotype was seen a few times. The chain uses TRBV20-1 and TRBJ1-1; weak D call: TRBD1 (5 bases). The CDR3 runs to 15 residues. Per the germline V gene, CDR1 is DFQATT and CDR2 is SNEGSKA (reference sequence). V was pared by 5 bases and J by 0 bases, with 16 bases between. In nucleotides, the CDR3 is TGCAGTGCTGGACGGGGGGGGGAAGTGAACACTGAAGCTTTCTTT. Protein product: CSAGRGGEVNTEAFF.

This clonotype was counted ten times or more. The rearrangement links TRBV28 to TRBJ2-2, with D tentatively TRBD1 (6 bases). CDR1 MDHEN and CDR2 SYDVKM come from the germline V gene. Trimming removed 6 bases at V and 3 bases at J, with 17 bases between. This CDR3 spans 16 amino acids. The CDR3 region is CASSNPGELDTGELFF. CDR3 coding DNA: TGTGCCAGCAGCAACCCAGGGGAGTTGGACACCGGGGAGCTGTTTTTT.

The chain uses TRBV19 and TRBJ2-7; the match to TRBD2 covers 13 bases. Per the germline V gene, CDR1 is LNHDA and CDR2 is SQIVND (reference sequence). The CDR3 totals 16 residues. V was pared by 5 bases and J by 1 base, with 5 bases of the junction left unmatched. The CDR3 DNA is TGTGCCAGTAGTGTAACTAGCGGGGGGGGATCCTACGAGCAGTACTTC. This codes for CASSVTSGGGSYEQYF.

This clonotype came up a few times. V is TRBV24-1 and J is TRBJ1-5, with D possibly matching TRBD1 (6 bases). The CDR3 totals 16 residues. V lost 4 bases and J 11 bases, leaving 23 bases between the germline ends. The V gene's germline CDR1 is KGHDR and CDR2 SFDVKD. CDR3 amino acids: CATSDPRGGRWEAQHF. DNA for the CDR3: TGTGCCACCAGTGACCCCAGAGGGGGGAGATGGGAGGCCCAGCATTTT.

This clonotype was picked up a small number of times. The CDR3 sequence is CSVEDQGQGYGYTF. The CDR3 coding sequence is TGCAGCGTTGAAGATCAGGGACAGGGCTATGGCTACACCTTC. V is TRBV29-1 and J is TRBJ1-2; 9 nucleotides align to TRBD1. Germline V gives CDR1 SQVTM, CDR2 ANQGSEA. The V and J ends lost 0 bases and 4 bases, in that order; junction bases with no gene match: 3. The CDR3 is 14 amino acids.

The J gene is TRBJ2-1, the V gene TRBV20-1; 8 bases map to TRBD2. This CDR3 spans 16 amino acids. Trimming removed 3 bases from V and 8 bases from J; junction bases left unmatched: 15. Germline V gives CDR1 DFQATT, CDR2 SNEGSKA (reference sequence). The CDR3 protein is CSARTAGGARRDEQFF. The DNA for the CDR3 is TGCAGTGCTAGGACGGCGGGGGGAGCCCGGAGGGATGAGCAGTTCTTC.

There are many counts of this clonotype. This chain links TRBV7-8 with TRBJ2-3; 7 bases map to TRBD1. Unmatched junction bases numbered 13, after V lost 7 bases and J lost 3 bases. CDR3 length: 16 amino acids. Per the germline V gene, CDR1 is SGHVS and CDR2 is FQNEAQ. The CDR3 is CASTSVEARGTDTQYF. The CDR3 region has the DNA TGTGCCAGCACCTCAGTGGAGGCCAGGGGGACAGATACGCAGTATTTT.

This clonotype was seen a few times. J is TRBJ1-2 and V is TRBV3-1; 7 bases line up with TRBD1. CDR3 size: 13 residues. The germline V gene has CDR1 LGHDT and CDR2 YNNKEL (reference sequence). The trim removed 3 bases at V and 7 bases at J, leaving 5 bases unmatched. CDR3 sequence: CASSHRYRGGYTF. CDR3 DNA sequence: TGTGCCAGCAGCCACCGATACAGGGGTGGCTACACCTTC.

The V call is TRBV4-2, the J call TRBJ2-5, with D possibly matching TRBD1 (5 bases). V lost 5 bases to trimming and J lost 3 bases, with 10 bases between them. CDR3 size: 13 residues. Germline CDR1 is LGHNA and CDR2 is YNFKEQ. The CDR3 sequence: CASSYEDKETQYF. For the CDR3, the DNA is TGTGCCAGCAGCTACGAGGACAAAGAGACCCAGTACTTC.

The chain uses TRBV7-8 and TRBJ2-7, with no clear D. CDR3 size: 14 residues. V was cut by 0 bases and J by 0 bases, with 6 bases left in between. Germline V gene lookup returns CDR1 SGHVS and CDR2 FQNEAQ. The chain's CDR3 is CASSLAPVSYEQYV. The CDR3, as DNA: TGTGCCAGCAGCTTAGCCCCGGTCTCCTACGAGCAGTACGTC.

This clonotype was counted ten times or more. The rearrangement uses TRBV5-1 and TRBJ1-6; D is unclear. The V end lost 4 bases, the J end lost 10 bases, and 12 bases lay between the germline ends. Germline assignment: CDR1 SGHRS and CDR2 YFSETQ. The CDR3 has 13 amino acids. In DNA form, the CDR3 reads TGCGCCAGCAGCCTCGACTTGGGGTCACCCCTCCACTTT. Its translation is CASSLDLGSPLHF.

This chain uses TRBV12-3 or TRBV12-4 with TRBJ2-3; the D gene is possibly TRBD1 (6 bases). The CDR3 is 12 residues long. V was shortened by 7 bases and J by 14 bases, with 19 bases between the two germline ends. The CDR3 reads CASTREGGQLYF. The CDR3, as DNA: TGTGCCAGCACCCGTGAAGGGGGTCAACTGTATTTT.